Listed below are T cell receptor beta chains from one sample, sequenced in a study of blood T cell repertoires in COVID-19. The method was immunoSEQ multiplex PCR; TCRdb's version includes in-frame clones alone and lacks a portion of them. The sample consists of about 170,000 clones, 84% of them appearing once. The sample was peripheral blood. The receptors originated from a woman older than 75 with COVID-19, enrolled during active disease. CDR3s include the opening cysteine and the closing phenylalanine or tryptophan. A D gene is named only where the DNA matches it firmly. Clone size is not always given. Where it is, it says once, few, many or a class for expanded clones.

v_gene: TRBV9
j_gene: TRBJ2-7
d_gene: -
abundance: -
CDR3nt: TGTGCCAGCAGCGTAGCACAGGGAAACTACGAGCAGTACTTC
CDR3aa: CASSVAQGNYEQYF

v_gene: TRBV9
j_gene: TRBJ1-1
d_gene: -
abundance: -
CDR3nt: TGTGCCAGCAGCGCGCAGGTGCGCGGGGACACTGAAGCTTTCTTT
CDR3aa: CASSAQVRGDTEAFF

v_gene: TRBV5-5
j_gene: TRBJ2-4
d_gene: TRBD1
abundance: -
CDR3nt: TGTGCCAGCAGCTTGTGGTTTACGGGACAGGGACCTCGGGCCAAAAACATTCAGTACTTC
CDR3aa: CASSLWFTGQGPRAKNIQYF

v_gene: TRBV19
j_gene: TRBJ2-5
d_gene: TRBD2
abundance: -
CDR3nt: TGTGCCAGTAGTATCCCATCCCCAGCGGGAGGGCCAAGAGGGGCCCAGTACTTC
CDR3aa: CASSIPSPAGGPRGAQYF

v_gene: TRBV25-1
j_gene: TRBJ2-1
d_gene: -
abundance: few
CDR3nt: TGTGCCAGCAGTGAATTTTGGAGGGGGCAAATTTCAGAGCAGTTCTTC
CDR3aa: CASSEFWRGQISEQFF

v_gene: TRBV2
j_gene: TRBJ2-4
d_gene: TRBD1
abundance: -
CDR3nt: TGTGCCAGCAGATCACAGGGGGCGCGCGGAAACATTCAGTACTTC
CDR3aa: CASRSQGARGNIQYF

v_gene: TRBV18
j_gene: TRBJ2-3
d_gene: TRBD1
abundance: -
CDR3nt: TGTGCCAGCTCACAGTCGGGACAGGGCTTGGATACGCAGTATTTT
CDR3aa: CASSQSGQGLDTQYF

v_gene: TRBV19
j_gene: TRBJ2-3
d_gene: TRBD1
abundance: -
CDR3nt: TGTGCCAGCGCCCGACAGGGGACCACAGATACGCAGTATTTT
CDR3aa: CASARQGTTDTQYF

v_gene: TRBV9
j_gene: TRBJ2-7
d_gene: TRBD2
abundance: -
CDR3nt: TGTGCCAGCAGCGAAGGGACTAGCGGGAGGAGTGAGCAGTACTTC
CDR3aa: CASSEGTSGRSEQYF

v_gene: TRBV6-1
j_gene: TRBJ2-3
d_gene: TRBD2
abundance: -
CDR3nt: TGTGCCAGCAGTGAAGCGGTAGCGGGGGGGATATTCACAGATACGCAGTATTTT
CDR3aa: CASSEAVAGGIFTDTQYF

v_gene: TRBV10-3
j_gene: TRBJ2-3
d_gene: -
abundance: once
CDR3nt: TGTGCCATCAGTGATGGGGCGGGGCGATCCCCAGATACGCAGTATTTT
CDR3aa: CAISDGAGRSPDTQYF

v_gene: TRBV4-2
j_gene: TRBJ2-3
d_gene: TRBD2
abundance: once
CDR3nt: TGTGCCAGCAGCCAATACCACTCTAGCGGGGGGCAGGGAGATACGCAGTATTTT
CDR3aa: CASSQYHSSGGQGDTQYF

v_gene: TRBV3-1/TRBV3-2
j_gene: TRBJ2-3
d_gene: TRBD2
abundance: few
CDR3nt: TGTGCCAGCAGCCAAGATCGGCTAGCGGGAGAGGCAGATACGCAGTATTTT
CDR3aa: CASSQDRLAGEADTQYF

v_gene: TRBV21-1
j_gene: TRBJ2-7
d_gene: -
abundance: once
CDR3nt: TGTGCCAGCAGCAAAGGTTGCGGACAGGGGGCGCGACTAGCGTCCTCCTACGAGCAGTACTTC
CDR3aa: CASSKGCGQGARLASSYEQYF